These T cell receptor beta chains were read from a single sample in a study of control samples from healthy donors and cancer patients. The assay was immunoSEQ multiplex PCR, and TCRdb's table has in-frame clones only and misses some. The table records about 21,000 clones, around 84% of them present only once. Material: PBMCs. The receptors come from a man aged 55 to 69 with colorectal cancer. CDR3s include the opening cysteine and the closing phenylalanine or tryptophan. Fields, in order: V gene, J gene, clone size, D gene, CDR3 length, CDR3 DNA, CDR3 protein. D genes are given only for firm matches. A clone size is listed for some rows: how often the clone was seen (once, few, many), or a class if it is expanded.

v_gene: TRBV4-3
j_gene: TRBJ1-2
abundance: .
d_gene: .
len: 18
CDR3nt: TGCGCCAGCAGCCAAGACCCCGAGTGGTGGCTGCCTCGCTATGGCTACACCTTC
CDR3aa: CASSQDPEWWLPRYGYTF

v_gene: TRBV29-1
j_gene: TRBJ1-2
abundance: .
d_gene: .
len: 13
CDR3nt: TGCAGCGTTGATACTATCGGGCAAGCGGGCTACACCTTC
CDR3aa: CSVDTIGQAGYTF

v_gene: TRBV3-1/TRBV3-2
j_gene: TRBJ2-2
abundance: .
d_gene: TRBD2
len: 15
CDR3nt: TGTGCCAGCAGACTAGCGGGGGGGCTTACCGGGGAGCTGTTTTTT
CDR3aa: CASRLAGGLTGELFF

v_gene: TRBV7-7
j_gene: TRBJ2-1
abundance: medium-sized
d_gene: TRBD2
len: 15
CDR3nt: TGTGCCAGCAGCTTAGGACTAGCGACCGGCAATGAGCAGTTCTTC
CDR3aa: CASSLGLATGNEQFF

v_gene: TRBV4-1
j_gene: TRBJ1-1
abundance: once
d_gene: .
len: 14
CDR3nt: TGCGCCAGCAGTCGCGGGACCCCGAACACTGAAGCTTTCTTT
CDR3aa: CASSRGTPNTEAFF

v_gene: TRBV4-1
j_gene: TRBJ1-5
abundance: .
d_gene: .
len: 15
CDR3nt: TGCGCCAGCAGCCAACCTTGGCCAGCCAATCAGCCCCAGCATTTT
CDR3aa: CASSQPWPANQPQHF

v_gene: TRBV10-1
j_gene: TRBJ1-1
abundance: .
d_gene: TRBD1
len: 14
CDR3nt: TGCGCCAGCAGTGAGTCACGCCAGGGGGGTTTGCATTTCTTT
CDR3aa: CASSESRQGGLHFF

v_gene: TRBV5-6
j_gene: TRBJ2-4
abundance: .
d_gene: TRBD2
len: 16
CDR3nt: TGTGCCAGCAGCCCCGGGACTAGCGGGGCTATGAACATTCAGTACTTC
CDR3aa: CASSPGTSGAMNIQYF

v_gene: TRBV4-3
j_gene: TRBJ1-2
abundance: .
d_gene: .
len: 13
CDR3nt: TGCGCCAGCAGCCAAGAGGTTCAGCATGGCTACACCTTC
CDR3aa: CASSQEVQHGYTF

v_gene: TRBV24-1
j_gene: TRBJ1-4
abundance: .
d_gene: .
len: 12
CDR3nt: TGTGCCACCAGTGATTCCATGGACTCCCTCATTTTT
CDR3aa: CATSDSMDSLIF

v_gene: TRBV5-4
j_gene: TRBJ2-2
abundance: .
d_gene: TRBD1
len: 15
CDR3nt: TGTGCCAGCAGCTTGGGGGACAGGGACACCGGGGAGCTGTTTTTT
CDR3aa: CASSLGDRDTGELFF

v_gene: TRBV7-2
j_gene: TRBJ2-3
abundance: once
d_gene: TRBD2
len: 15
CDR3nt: TGTGCCAGCAGCTTGGCTAGCGGGCTTCAAGATACGCAGTATTTT
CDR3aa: CASSLASGLQDTQYF

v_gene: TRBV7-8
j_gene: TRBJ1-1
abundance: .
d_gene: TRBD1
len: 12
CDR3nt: TGTGCCAGCAGCCCTGACAGGGGAGAAGCTTTCTTT
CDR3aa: CASSPDRGEAFF

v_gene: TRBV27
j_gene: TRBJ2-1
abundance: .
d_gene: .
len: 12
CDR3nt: TGTGCCACTGGACAGAACTACAATGAGCAGTTCTTC
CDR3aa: CATGQNYNEQFF

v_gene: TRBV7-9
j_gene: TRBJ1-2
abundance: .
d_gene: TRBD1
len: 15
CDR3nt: TGTGCCAGCAGCTTAAGTCGACAGGGTCACGGGGGCTACACCTTC
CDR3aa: CASSLSRQGHGGYTF

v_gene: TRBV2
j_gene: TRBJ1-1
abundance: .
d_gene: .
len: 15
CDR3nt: TGTGCCAGCAGTGTACGGGGGGTGCGGAACACTGAAGCTTTCTTT
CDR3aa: CASSVRGVRNTEAFF

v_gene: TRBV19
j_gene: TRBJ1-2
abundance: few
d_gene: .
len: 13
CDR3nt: TGTGCCAGTAGTATACAACTGGTCTATGGCTACACCTTC
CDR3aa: CASSIQLVYGYTF

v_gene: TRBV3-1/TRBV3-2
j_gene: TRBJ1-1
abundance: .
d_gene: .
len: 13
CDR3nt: TGTGCCAGACCCCAGCATATGAACACTGAAGCTTTCTTT
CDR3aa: CARPQHMNTEAFF

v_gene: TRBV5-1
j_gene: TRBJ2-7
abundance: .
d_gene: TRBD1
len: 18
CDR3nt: TGCGCCAGCAGCCCATCCCTTATGGCCCAGGGGGCCGGAGGCGAGCAGTACTTC
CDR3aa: CASSPSLMAQGAGGEQYF

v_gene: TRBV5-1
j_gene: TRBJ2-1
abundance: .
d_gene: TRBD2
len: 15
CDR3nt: TGCGCCAGCAGCGCCACTAGCGGGGGGAGGAATGAGCAGTTCTTC
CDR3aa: CASSATSGGRNEQFF

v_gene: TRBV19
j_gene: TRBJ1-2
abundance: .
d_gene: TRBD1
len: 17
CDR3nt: TGTGCCAGTAGTACGGGACAGTCCTACCAATCTAACTATGGCTACACCTTC
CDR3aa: CASSTGQSYQSNYGYTF

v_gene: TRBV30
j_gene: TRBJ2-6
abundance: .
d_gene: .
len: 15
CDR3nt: TGTGCCTGGGCTTTTAGGGGGGCTGGGGCCAACGTCCTGACTTTC
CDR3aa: CAWAFRGAGANVLTF

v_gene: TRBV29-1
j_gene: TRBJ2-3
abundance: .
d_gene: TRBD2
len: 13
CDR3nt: TGCAGCGTTGCTAGCGGGGTGGCAGATACGCAGTATTTT
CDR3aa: CSVASGVADTQYF

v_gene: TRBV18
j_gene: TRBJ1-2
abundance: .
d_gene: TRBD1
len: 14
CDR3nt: TGTGCCAGCTCACCGACAGGGAGGGACTATGGCTACACCTTC
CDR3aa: CASSPTGRDYGYTF

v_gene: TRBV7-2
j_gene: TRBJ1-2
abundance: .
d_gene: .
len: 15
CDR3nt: TGTGCCAGCAGCTTAAATCCCGGGGCGATGAATGGCTACACCTTC
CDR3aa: CASSLNPGAMNGYTF

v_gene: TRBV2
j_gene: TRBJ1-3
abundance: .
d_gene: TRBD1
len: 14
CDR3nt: TGTGCCAGCCGGAGAGGGGGCTTGGGAAACACCATATATTTT
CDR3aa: CASRRGGLGNTIYF

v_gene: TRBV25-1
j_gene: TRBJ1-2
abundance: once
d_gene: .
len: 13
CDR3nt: TGTGCCAGCAGTCCCCAGTCCGCATATGGCTACACCTTC
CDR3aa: CASSPQSAYGYTF

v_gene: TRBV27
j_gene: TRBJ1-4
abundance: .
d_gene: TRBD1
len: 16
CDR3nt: TGTGCCAGCAGCCAAAGCGCGGGACAGGGAGATGAAAAACTGTTTTTT
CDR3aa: CASSQSAGQGDEKLFF

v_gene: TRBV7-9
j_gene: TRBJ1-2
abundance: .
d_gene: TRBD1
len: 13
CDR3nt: TGTGCCAGCAGCCGTTGGACAGGGATTAGCTACACCTTC
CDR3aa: CASSRWTGISYTF

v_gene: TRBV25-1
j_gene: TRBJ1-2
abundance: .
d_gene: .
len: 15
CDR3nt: TGTGCCAGCAGTGCCCGCGGGGCAGGAAACTATGGCTACACCTTC
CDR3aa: CASSARGAGNYGYTF

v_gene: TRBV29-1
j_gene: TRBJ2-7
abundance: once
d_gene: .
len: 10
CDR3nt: TGCAGCGTTGAGAGCACAGGGAGGTACTTC
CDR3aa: CSVESTGRYF

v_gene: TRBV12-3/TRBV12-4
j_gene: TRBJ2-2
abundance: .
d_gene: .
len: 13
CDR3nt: TGTGCCAGCAGTCTCCGGGACCGCGGGGAGCTGTTTTTT
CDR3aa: CASSLRDRGELFF

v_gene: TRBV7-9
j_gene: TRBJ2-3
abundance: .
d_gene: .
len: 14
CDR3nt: TGTGCCAGCAGCTACGGCGCGAGCACAGATACGCAGTATTTT
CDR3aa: CASSYGASTDTQYF

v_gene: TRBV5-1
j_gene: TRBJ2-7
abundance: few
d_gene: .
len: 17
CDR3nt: TGCGCCAGCAGCCGGCTATTCGACAAGTCTGGCCCCGACGAGCAGTACTTC
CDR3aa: CASSRLFDKSGPDEQYF

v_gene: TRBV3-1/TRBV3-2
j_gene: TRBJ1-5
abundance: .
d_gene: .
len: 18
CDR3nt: TGTGCCAGCAGCCAAGGTCGCCGGATCCCGCCGGGCAATCAGCCCCAGCATTTT
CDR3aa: CASSQGRRIPPGNQPQHF

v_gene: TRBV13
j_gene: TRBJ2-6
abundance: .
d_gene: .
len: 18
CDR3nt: TGTGCCAGCAGCTTAGTGCCAGGGGGGAACTCTGGGGCCAACGTCCTGACTTTC
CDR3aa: CASSLVPGGNSGANVLTF

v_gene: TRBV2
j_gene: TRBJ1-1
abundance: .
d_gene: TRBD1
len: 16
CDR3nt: TGTGCCAGCAGTGACAGGACAGGGGGGGCGGACACTGAAGCTTTCTTT
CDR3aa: CASSDRTGGADTEAFF

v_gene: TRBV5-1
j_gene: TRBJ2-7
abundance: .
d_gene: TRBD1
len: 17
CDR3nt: TGCGCCAGCAGCTTGGCCCGAGCTGGACAGGCGACCTACGAGCAGTACTTC
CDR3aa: CASSLARAGQATYEQYF

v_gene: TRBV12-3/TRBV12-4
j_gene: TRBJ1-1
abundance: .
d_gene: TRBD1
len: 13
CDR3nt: TGTGCCAGCAGTTCAGGGGGCCCCACTGAAGCTTTCTTT
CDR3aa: CASSSGGPTEAFF

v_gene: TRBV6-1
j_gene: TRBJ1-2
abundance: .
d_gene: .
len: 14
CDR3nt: TGTGCCAGCAGTGAGGCACAGGGCATATTTGGCTACACCTTC
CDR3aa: CASSEAQGIFGYTF

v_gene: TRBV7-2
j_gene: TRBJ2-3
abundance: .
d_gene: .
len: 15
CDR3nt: TGTGCCAGCAGCGTAAGCCGGACCCAGGGGGATACGCAGTATTTT
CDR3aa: CASSVSRTQGDTQYF

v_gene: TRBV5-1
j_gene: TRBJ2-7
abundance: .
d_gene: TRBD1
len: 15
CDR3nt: TGCGCCAGCAGCGGGGGGACAGGCTTCACCTACGAGCAGTACTTC
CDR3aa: CASSGGTGFTYEQYF

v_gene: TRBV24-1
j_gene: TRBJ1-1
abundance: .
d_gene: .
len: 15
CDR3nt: TGTGCCACCAGTGATTCAGGGACGGAGAACACTGAAGCTTTCTTT
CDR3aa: CATSDSGTENTEAFF

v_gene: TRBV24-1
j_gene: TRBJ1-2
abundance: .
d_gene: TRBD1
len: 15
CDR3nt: TGTGCCACCAGTGATTCGCCAGACAGGGGGGGTGGCTACACCTTC
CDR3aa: CATSDSPDRGGGYTF

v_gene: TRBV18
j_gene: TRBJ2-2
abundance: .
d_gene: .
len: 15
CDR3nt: TGTGCCAGCTCACCAGAGACCCTCAACACCGGGGAGCTGTTTTTT
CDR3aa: CASSPETLNTGELFF

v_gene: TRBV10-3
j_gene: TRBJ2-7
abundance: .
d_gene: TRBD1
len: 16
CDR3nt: TGTGCCATCAGTGAGTCGGGAAGGGGGCAATTTGGCGAGCAGTACTTC
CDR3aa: CAISESGRGQFGEQYF

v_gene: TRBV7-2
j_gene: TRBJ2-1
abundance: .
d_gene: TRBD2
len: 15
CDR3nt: TGTGCCAGCAGCTTAGTTGCGGGGGTGGGGTATGAGCAGTTCTTC
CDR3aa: CASSLVAGVGYEQFF

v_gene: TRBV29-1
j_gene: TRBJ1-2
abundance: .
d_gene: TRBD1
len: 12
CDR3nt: TGCAGCGTTGAAGACGGACAGGATGGCTACACCTTC
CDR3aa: CSVEDGQDGYTF

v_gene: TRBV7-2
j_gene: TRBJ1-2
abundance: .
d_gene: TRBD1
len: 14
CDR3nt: TGTGCCAGCAGCCCCTCCAGGGGGCAGGCGGGCTACACCTTC
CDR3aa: CASSPSRGQAGYTF

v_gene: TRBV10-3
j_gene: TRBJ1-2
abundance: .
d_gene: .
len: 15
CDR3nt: TGTGCCATCAGTGAGTCGACTCTACGGGGCGAAGGCTACACCTTC
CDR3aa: CAISESTLRGEGYTF

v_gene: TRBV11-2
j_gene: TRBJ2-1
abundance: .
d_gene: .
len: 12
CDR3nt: TGTGCCAGCAGCTTAGTCTCTGGCGTCCAGTTCTTC
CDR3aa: CASSLVSGVQFF

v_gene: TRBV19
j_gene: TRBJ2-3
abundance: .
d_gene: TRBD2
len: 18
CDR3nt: TGTGCCAGTAGTATAGCTCCCAGGGTGAGTTTCGGGGGGGATACGCAGTATTTT
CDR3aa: CASSIAPRVSFGGDTQYF

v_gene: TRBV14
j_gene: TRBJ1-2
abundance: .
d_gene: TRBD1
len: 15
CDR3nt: TGTGCCAGCAGCCATCCCGGGACAGGCGCGGTCGGCTACACCTTC
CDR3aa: CASSHPGTGAVGYTF

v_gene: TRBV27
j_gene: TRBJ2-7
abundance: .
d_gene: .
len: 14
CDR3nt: TGTGCCAGCAGTGCTAGGACAGCTCCCTACGAGCAGTACTTC
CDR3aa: CASSARTAPYEQYF